These 9 T cell receptor beta chains were all obtained from the same sample, sequenced in a study of T cell changes during pregnancy in multiple sclerosis. Profiling relied on immunoSEQ multiplex PCR, and the TCRdb table lists in-frame clones only, not all of them. This sample has around 57,000 clones, with roughly nine tenths found just once. Here the sequenced sample was peripheral blood, taken in the first trimester of pregnancy. Receptors were obtained from a female donor with multiple sclerosis, enrolled in a pregnancy study.

The chain is built from TRBV5-4 and TRBJ2-5, with D possibly TRBD2 on 5 matching bases. This CDR3 contains 16 residues. Per the germline V gene, CDR1 is SGHNT and CDR2 is YYREEE (reference sequence). Trimming removed 1 base at V and 5 bases at J, with 18 bases between. DNA for the CDR3: TGTGCCAGCAGCTTGCTCAATCTGGGTGGCGGGGAGACCCAGTACTTC. This translates into CASSLLNLGGGETQYF.

The chain links TRBV30 to TRBJ1-1; D uncertain. CDR3 length equals 12 residues. The germline CDR1 and CDR2 sequences are GTSNPN and SVGIG (reference sequence). Trimming stripped 2 bases from V and 10 bases from J, with 14 bases between. The DNA for the CDR3 is TGTGCCTGGAGTACCATGGGAGTTGTAGCTTTCTTT. It yields the protein CAWSTMGVVAFF.

The V call is TRBV2, the J call TRBJ1-1; 7 nucleotides agree with TRBD1. The CDR3 totals 15 residues. The germline CDR1 and CDR2 sequences are SNHLY and FYNNEI. The ends lost 3 bases at V and 2 bases at J; junction bases unmatched: 6. DNA for the CDR3: TGTGCCAGCAGTGAGTCCCAGGGGGGAAACACTGAAGCTTTCTTT. Translated, it gives CASSESQGGNTEAFF.

The chain combines TRBV6-1 with TRBJ1-5; D not certain. The CDR3 extends over 14 amino acids. Trimming removed 2 bases from V and 4 bases from J, with 9 bases in between. Germline loops: CDR1 MNHNS, CDR2 SASEGT. The CDR3 DNA is TGTGCCAGCAGTGAATGGGGAGTTAATCAGCCCCAGCATTTT. This codes for CASSEWGVNQPQHF.

The V call is TRBV5-1, the J call TRBJ2-1; 10 bases are a match to TRBD1. Germline CDR1 SGHRS, CDR2 YFSETQ. After removal of 3 bases from V and 2 bases from J, the junction contained 2 bases not matched to a gene. This CDR3 has 15 amino acids. CDR3 nucleotides: TGCGCCAGCAGCTGGGGACAGGGGACCTACAATGAGCAGTTCTTC. It yields the protein CASSWGQGTYNEQFF.

The chain is built from TRBV10-3 and TRBJ1-3; 7 bases match TRBD1. Germline trimming cut 9 bases from V and 0 bases from J; bases unmatched to any gene: 8. The germline CDR1 and CDR2 sequences are ENHRY and SYGVKD. CDR3 length: 15 residues. CDR3 coding DNA: TGTGCCATTAGGGACAGTAATCTCTCTGGAAACACCATATATTTT. This gives the protein CAIRDSNLSGNTIYF.

The chain uses TRBV9 and TRBJ2-2; D is unclear. Per germline, CDR1 SGDLS and CDR2 YYNGEE. Trimming took off 4 bases at V and 5 bases at J, with 9 bases between the two ends. The CDR3 consists of 13 residues. Written as DNA, the CDR3 is TGTGCCAGCAGCCCCCAGATAACCGGGGAGCTGTTTTTT. Protein sequence: CASSPQITGELFF.

The sample holds one count of this clone. The chain uses TRBV25-1 and TRBJ2-1, with D tentatively TRBD1 (5 bases). The CDR3 is 13 amino acids. CDR1 is MGHDK and CDR2 is SYGVNS in the germline V gene. The chain's CDR3 is CAGAISSYNEQFF. CDR3 DNA: TGTGCAGGGGCCATTAGCTCCTACAATGAGCAGTTCTTC.

The rearrangement uses TRBV7-8 and TRBJ1-1, with unresolved D. The CDR3 contains 12 residues. V shed 5 bases and J shed 4 bases, with 8 bases lying between them. Germline V gene sequence: CDR1 SGHVS, CDR2 FQNEAQ. The CDR3 nucleotides read TGTGCCAGCAGCCCCTCGGGCACTGAAGCTTTCTTT. This codes for CASSPSGTEAFF. Complete variable domain (other parts from reference TRBV7-8 and TRBJ1-1): GAGVSQSPRYKVAKRGQDVALRCDPISGHVSLFWYQQALGQGPEFLTYFQNEAQLDKSGLPSDRFFAERPEGSVSTLKIQRTQQEDSAVYLCASSPSGTEAFFGQGTRLTVV.